This T cell receptor (beta chain) was recovered during a study of blood T cell repertoires in COVID-19. Sequencing used immunoSEQ multiplex PCR; TCRdb keeps in-frame clones, though not all of them. The sample has approximately 170,000 clones; approximately 79% are singletons. Trimming cost V 6 bases and J 4 bases; bases outside gene matches: 3. Germline V gene lookup returns CDR1 MDHEN and CDR2 SYDVKM. This CDR3 comprises 14 residues. V and J are TRBV28 and TRBJ1-6; 7 bases match TRBD1. Sequencing was performed on peripheral blood. The receptor was derived from a woman in her fifties or sixties with acute or convalescent COVID-19. Here the CDR3 DNA reads TGTGCCAGCAGACGGGACAGTTATAATTCACCCCTCCACTTT. It yields the protein CASRRDSYNSPLHF. Filled out from reference TRBV28 and TRBJ1-6, the complete variable domain reads DVKVTQSSRYLVKRTGEKVFLECVQDMDHENMFWYRQDPGLGLRLIYFSYDVKMKEKGDIPEGYSVSREKKERFSLILESASTNQTSMYLCASRRDSYNSPLHFGNGTRLTVT.